Reported below is one T cell receptor beta chain. The source of the sample is a study of blood T cell repertoires in COVID-19. Background on the study: The United States, Italy and Spain were the sources of the acute and convalescent COVID-19 samples. PBMCs, B-cell-depleted T cells, or T cells were the source of the cDNA or gDNA that made up the material.

V lost 6 bases, J lost 3 bases, and 10 bases lay in between. Per the germline V gene, CDR1 is WNHNN and CDR2 is SYGVQD (reference sequence). CDR3 length: 13 residues. In the original processing: Estimation of nucleated cell counts relied on the amplification of reference gene primers. TCRdb keeps only in-frame clones here, not all; method: immunoSEQ multiplex PCR. V and J calls and clone size follow that table, whereas D and trimming were derived from the DNA. Found here are some 50,000 clones, approximately 87% of them singletons; the top ten hold under 5%. The receptor comes from a middle-aged man with acute or convalescent COVID-19. The rearrangement links TRBV10-1 to TRBJ2-3; D perhaps matches TRBD1 (6 bases). Sequencing was performed on peripheral blood. CDR3 nucleotide sequence: TGCGCCAGCAGACTCACAGGGACAGATACGCAGTATTTT. It encodes CASRLTGTDTQYF.